This entry is about one T cell receptor beta chain. No antigen is known for it. This sample was taken from a study of Tregs in tolerant kidney transplant recipients. Findings of the study overall: Biological reproducibility was not directly addressed in this study.

Trimming pared 2 bases from V and 4 bases from J, leaving 7 bases between. Germline V gene lookup returns CDR1 GTSNPN and CDR2 SVGIG (reference sequence). There are 12 residues in the CDR3. Unstimulated regulatory T cells (CD4+CD25+CD127-), CD4+CD25- non-regulatory cells, CD4 and CD8 cells were FACS-sorted from thawed PBMCs. Before regulatory T cell sorting, thawed PBMCs rested overnight at 37°C in approximately 200 IU/ml IL-2. The data were produced by immunoSEQ multiplex PCR, yet TCRdb's version contains in-frame clones alone and is incomplete. The sample shows around 78,000 clones, less than 95% of them seen only once.

This TCR came from a human donor who received a combined kidney and bone marrow transplant. Sequenced here: Tregs from blood, sampled before the transplant. The chain employs TRBV30 and TRBJ2-3; no reliable D call. The CDR3 protein is CAWSPSADTQYF. The CDR3 DNA sequence: TGTGCCTGGAGTCCAAGTGCAGATACGCAGTATTTT.